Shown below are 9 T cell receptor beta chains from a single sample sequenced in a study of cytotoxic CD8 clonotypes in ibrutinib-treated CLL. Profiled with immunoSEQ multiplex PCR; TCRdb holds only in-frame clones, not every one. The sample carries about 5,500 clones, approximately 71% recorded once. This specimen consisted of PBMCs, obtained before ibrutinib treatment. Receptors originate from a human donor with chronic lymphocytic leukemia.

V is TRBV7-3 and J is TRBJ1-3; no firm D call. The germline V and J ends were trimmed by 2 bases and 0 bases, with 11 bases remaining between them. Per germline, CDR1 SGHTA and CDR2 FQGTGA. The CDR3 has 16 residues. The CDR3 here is CASSLVGLSSGNTIYF. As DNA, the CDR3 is TGTGCCAGCAGCTTAGTTGGGTTGAGCTCTGGAAACACCATATATTTT.

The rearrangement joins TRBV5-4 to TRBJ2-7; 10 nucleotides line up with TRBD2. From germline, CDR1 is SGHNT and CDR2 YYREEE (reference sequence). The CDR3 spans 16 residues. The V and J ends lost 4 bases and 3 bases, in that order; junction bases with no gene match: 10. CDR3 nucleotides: TGTGCCAGCAGCCCTAAGCTGGGACTAGCGTTCTACGAGCAGTACTTC. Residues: CASSPKLGLAFYEQYF.

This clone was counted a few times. The CDR3: CASRLAGGPDEQFF. CDR3 nucleotide sequence: TGCGCCAGCAGGCTAGCGGGGGGGCCTGACGAGCAGTTCTTC. J is TRBJ2-1 and V is TRBV10-1; TRBD2 aligns across 12 bases. The germline gives CDR1 WNHNN, CDR2 SYGVQD (reference sequence). CDR3 length: 14 residues. With 6 bases clipped from V and 10 bases from J, the junction kept 7 bases outside the gene matches.

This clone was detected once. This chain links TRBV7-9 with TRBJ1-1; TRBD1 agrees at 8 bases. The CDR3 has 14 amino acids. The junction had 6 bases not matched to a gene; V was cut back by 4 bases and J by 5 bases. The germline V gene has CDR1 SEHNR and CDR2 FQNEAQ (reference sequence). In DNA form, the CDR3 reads TGTGCCAGCAGCTCGACAGGGGTAGCGACTGAAGCTTTCTTT. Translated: CASSSTGVATEAFF. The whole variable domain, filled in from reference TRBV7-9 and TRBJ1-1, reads DTGVSQNPRHKITKRGQNVTFRCDPISEHNRLYWYRQTLGQGPEFLTYFQNEAQLEKSRLLSDRFSAERPKGSFSTLEIQRTEQGDSAMYLCASSSTGVATEAFFGQGTRLTVV.

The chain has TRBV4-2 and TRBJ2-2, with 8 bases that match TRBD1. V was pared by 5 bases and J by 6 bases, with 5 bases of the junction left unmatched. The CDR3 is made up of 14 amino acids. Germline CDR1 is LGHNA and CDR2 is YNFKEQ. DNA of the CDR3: TGTGCCAGCAGCTCCTCAGGGGGCCCCGGGGAGCTGTTTTTT. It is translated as CASSSSGGPGELFF.

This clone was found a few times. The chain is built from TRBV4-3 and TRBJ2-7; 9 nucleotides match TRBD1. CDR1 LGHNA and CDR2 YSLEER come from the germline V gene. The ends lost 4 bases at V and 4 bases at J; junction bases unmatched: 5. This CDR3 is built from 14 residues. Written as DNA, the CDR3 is TGCGCCAGCAGCCCCGGGACAGGGCTTTACGAGCAGTACTTC. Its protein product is CASSPGTGLYEQYF.

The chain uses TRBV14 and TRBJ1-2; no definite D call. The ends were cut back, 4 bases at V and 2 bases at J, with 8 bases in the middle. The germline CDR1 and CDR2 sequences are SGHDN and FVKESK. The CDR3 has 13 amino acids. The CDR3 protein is CASSLTRNYGYTF. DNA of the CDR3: TGTGCCAGCAGCCTGACAAGGAACTATGGCTACACCTTC.

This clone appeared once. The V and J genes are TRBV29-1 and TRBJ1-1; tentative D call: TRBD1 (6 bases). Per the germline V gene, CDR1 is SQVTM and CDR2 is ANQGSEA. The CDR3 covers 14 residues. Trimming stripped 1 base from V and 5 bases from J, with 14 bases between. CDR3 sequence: CSVEGGGQGTEAFF. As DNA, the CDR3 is TGCAGCGTTGAAGGCGGGGGGCAAGGAACTGAAGCTTTCTTT.

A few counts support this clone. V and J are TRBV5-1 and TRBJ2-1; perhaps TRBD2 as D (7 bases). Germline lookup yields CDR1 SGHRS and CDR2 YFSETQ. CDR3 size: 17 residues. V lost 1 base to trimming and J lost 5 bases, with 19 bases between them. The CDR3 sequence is CASSLRSRGAPDNEQFF. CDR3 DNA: TGCGCCAGCAGCTTGAGGTCTCGGGGGGCCCCAGACAATGAGCAGTTCTTC.